The 4 T cell receptor beta chains below were found in one sample sequenced in a study of OX40 agonist ivuxolimab in advanced cancers. TCRdb's copy holds only in-frame clones and misses some; the assay was immunoSEQ multiplex PCR. This table holds more than 75,000 clones, 85% to 90% found once. The sequencing here drew on CD4+ or CD8+ T cells sorted from blood, taken in a trial of the OX40 agonist ivuxolimab. These receptors came from an adult with an advanced solid tumor such as melanoma, head and neck, liver or kidney cancer.

The rearrangement joins TRBV5-1 to TRBJ1-1; 8 positions match TRBD1. This CDR3 is 15 amino acids long. Per the germline V gene, CDR1 is SGHRS and CDR2 is YFSETQ. Trimming took 8 bases from V and 0 from J; bases not matched to a gene: 9. The CDR3 loop reads CARLMQGAMNTEAFF. CDR3 bases: TGCGCCAGGTTGATGCAGGGGGCAATGAACACTGAAGCTTTCTTT.

J is TRBJ1-1 and V is TRBV25-1; maybe TRBD1 (5 bases). The CDR3 totals 15 residues. Germline V gives CDR1 MGHDK, CDR2 SYGVNS. Trimming left V 4 bases short and J 4 bases short, with 16 bases between. The CDR3 nucleotides read TGTGCCAGCAGTGGATCCAGGGTCGGGGGCACTGAAGCTTTCTTT. It encodes CASSGSRVGGTEAFF.

V and J are TRBV21-1 and TRBJ2-3; the DNA was not compared with TRBD2, the D call given in the table. TRBV21-1 represents a pseudogene. The CDR3 sequence is 18 residues long. The chain's CDR3 is CASSKPPPGGRSTDTQYF. DNA of the CDR3: TGTGCCAGCAGCAAACCTCCCCCGGGGGGGAGGAGCACAGATACGCAGTATTTT.

The chain uses TRBV2 and TRBJ1-6; TRBD1 agrees at 8 bases. The germline V gene encodes CDR1 SNHLY and CDR2 FYNNEI. V dropped 9 bases and J dropped 6; count of bases not matched to a gene: 7. The length of the CDR3 is 14 residues. CDR3 coding DNA: TGTGCCAGTACCCCAGGGGGCGGTAATTCACCCCTCCACTTT. Translation gives CASTPGGGNSPLHF. The variable domain in full, completed from reference TRBV2 and TRBJ1-6, reads EPEVTQTPSHQVTQMGQEVILRCVPISNHLYFYWYRQILGQKVEFLVSFYNNEISEKSEIFDDQFSVERPDGSNFTLKIRSTKLEDSAMYFCASTPGGGNSPLHFGNGTRLTVT.